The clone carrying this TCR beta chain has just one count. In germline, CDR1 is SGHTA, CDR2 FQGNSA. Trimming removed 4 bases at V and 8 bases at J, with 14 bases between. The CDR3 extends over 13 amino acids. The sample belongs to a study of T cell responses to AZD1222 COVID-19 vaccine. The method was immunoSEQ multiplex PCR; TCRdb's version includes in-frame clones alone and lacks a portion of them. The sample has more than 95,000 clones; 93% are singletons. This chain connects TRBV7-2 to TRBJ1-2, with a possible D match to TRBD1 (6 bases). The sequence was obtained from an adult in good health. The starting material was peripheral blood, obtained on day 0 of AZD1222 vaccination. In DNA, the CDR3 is TGTGCCAGCAGCTACTACAGGGATCGCGGCTACACCTTC. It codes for CASSYYRDRGYTF.